The sample holds a few counts of the clone carrying this TCR beta chain. What it binds is unknown. TCRdb called the 5' RACE reads again in MiXCR, with one record for every CDR3 protein. The sample lists 510,000 or so distinct CDR3 sequences, over 12% seen once, with 0.44% in the top ten. The entry originates in a study of identical twins. Study results and caveats: Excess sharing between twins was weaker in beta out-of-frame sequences.

Healthy Caucasians provided all donations. J was trimmed by 6 bases and V by 6 bases; bases with no gene match: 4. The CDR3 spans 14 residues. From germline, CDR1 is SGHDN and CDR2 FVKESK. These data also featured in a second study, about yellow fever vaccine responses in identical twins.

V gene TRBV14 combines with J gene TRBJ1-6; 8 positions agree with TRBD1. The sequencing sample was made of CD4+ T cells sorted from blood. This TCR derives from a woman younger than 30 in good health. The CDR3 sequence is CASSPDRVNSPLHF. The CDR3 DNA sequence: TGTGCCAGCAGTCCGGACAGGGTTAATTCACCCCTCCACTTT.